These 4 T cell receptor beta chains originate from one sample sequenced in a study of blood T cell repertoires in COVID-19. Generated by immunoSEQ multiplex PCR, the TCRdb table keeps only in-frame clones and is missing some. This sample has approximately 72,000 clones, with 85% found just once. The specimen was peripheral blood. The receptors here all came from a man aged 50 to 59 with acute or convalescent COVID-19.

The J gene is TRBJ2-1, the V gene TRBV7-9; 12 positions agree with TRBD2. With V trimmed by 2 bases and J by 5 bases, 7 bases remained unmatched. Germline V lookup: CDR1 SEHNR, CDR2 FQNEAQ (reference sequence). This CDR3 comprises 17 residues. CDR3 residues: CASSLTSGGPTNNEQFF. For the CDR3, the DNA is TGTGCCAGCAGCTTAACTAGCGGGGGGCCCACTAACAATGAGCAGTTCTTC.

The V and J genes are TRBV7-8 and TRBJ2-5; no definite D call. The CDR3 sequence is 15 residues long. Trimming took off 3 bases at V and 5 bases at J, with 16 bases between the two ends. Germline CDR1 and CDR2: SGHVS and FQNEAQ. CDR3 protein: CASSFVSRILETQYF. CDR3 coding DNA: TGTGCCAGCAGCTTCGTCAGTCGTATCCTTGAGACCCAGTACTTC.

The genes are TRBV6-5 and TRBJ1-2; 7 bases are a match to TRBD1. The CDR3 consists of 13 residues. The germline V gene encodes CDR1 MNHEY and CDR2 SVGAGI. Trimming removed 5 bases from V and 3 bases from J; junction bases left unmatched: 3. CDR3 DNA: TGTGCCAGCAGTCGACAGGGCGACTATGGCTACACCTTC. Amino acids: CASSRQGDYGYTF.

CDR3 loop: CTSSQVPEAQYF. CDR3 DNA: TGCACCAGCAGCCAAGTACCTGAGGCGCAGTACTTC. This rearrangement joins TRBV1 to TRBJ2-7; TRBD2 is the table's D call, not checked against the DNA. TRBV1 is annotated as a pseudogene. There are 12 residues in the CDR3.